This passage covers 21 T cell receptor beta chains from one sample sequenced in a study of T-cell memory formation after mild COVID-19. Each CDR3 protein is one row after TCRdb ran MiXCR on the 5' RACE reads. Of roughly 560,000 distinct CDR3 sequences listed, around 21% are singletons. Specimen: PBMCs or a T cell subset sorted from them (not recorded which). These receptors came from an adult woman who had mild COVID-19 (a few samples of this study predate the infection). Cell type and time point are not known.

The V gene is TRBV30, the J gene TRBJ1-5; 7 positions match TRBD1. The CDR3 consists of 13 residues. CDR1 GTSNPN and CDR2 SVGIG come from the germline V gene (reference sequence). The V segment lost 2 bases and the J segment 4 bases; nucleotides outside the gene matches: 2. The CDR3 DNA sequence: TGTGCCTGGAGTCGGGACAGAAATCAGCCCCAGCATTTT. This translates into CAWSRDRNQPQHF.

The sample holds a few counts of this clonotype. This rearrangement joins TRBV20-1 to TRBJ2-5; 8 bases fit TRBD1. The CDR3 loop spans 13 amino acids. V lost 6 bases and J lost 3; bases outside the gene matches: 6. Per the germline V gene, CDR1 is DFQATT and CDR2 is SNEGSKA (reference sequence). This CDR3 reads CSAGDRIKETQYF. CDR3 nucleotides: TGCAGTGCGGGGGACAGGATAAAAGAGACCCAGTACTTC.

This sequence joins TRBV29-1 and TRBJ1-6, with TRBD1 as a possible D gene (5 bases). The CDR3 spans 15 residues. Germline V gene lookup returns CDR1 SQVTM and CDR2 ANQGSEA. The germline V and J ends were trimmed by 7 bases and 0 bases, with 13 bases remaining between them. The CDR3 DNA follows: TGCAGCGCACGGGACGGGAGCTCCTATAATTCACCCCTCCACTTT. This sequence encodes CSARDGSSYNSPLHF.

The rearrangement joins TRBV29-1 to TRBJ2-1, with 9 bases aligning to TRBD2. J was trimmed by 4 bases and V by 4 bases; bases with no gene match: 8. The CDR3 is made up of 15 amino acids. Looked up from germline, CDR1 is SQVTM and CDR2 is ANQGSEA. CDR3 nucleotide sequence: TGCAGCGTTGCGAGGCGACTAGCGGATTACAATGAGCAGTTCTTC. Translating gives CSVARRLADYNEQFF.

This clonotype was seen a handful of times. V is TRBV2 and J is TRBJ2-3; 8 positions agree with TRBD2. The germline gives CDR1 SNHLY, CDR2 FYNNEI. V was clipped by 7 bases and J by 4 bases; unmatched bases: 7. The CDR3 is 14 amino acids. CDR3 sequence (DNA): TGTGCCAGCAAGGACGGGAGGGGCGCAGATACGCAGTATTTT. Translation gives CASKDGRGADTQYF. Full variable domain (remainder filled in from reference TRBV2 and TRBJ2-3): EPEVTQTPSHQVTQMGQEVILRCVPISNHLYFYWYRQILGQKVEFLVSFYNNEISEKSEIFDDQFSVERPDGSNFTLKIRSTKLEDSAMYFCASKDGRGADTQYFGPGTRLTVL.

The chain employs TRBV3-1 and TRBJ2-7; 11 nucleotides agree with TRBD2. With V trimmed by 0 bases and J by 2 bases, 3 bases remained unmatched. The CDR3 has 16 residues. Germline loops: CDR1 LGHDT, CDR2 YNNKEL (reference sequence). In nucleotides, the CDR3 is TGTGCCAGCAGCCAAGACGAGGGACTAGCGGCCTACGAGCAGTACTTC. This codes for CASSQDEGLAAYEQYF.

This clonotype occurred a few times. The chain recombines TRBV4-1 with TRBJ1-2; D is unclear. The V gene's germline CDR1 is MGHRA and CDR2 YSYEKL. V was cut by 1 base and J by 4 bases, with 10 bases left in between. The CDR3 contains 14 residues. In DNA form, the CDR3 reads TGCGCCAGCAGCCAAGGTTCGGACCGCTATGGCTACACCTTC. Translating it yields CASSQGSDRYGYTF.

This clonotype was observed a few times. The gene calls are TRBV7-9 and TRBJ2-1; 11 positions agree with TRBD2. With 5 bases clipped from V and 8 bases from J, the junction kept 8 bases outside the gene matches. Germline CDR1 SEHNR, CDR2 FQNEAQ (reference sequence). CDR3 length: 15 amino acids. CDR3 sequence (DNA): TGTGCCAGCAGCCAACTAGCGGGGGTTTCTTATGAGCAGTTCTTC. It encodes CASSQLAGVSYEQFF. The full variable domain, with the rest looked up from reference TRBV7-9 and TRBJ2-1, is DTGVSQNPRHKITKRGQNVTFRCDPISEHNRLYWYRQTLGQGPEFLTYFQNEAQLEKSRLLSDRFSAERPKGSFSTLEIQRTEQGDSAMYLCASSQLAGVSYEQFFGPGTRLTVL.

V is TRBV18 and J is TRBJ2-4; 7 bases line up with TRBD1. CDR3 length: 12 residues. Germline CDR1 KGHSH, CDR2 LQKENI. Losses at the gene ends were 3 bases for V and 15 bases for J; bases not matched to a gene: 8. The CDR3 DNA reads TGTGCCAGCTCACCTACAGGGGAATGGAGGTACTTC. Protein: CASSPTGEWRYF.

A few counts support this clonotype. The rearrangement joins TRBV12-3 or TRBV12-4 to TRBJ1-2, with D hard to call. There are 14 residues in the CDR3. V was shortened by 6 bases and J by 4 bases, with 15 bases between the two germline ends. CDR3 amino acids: CASRHKGAGYGYTF. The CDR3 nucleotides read TGTGCCAGCAGACATAAGGGCGCCGGCTATGGCTACACCTTC.

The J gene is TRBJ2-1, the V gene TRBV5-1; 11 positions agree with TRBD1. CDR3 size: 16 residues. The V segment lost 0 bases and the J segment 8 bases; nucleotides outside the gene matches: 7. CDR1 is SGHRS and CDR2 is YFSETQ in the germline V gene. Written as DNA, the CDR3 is TGCGCCAGCAGCTTGGGGACAGGGGGCGCTTTGGATGAGCAGTTCTTC. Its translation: CASSLGTGGALDEQFF.

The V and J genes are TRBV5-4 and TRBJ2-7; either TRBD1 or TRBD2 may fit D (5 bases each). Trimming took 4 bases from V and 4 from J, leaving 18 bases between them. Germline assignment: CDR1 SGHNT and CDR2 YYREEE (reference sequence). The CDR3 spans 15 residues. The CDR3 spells CASSPPAGGTYEQYF. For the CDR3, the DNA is TGTGCCAGCAGCCCCCCGGCAGGTGGGACGTACGAGCAGTACTTC.

The chain's CDR3 is CSAGQGASYEQYF. The CDR3 DNA sequence: TGCAGCGCCGGACAGGGGGCTTCCTACGAGCAGTACTTC. The chain has TRBV29-1 and TRBJ2-7; TRBD1 aligns across 11 bases. This CDR3 comprises 13 residues. Trimming cost V 7 bases and J 1 base; bases outside gene matches: 3. Germline V gene lookup returns CDR1 SQVTM and CDR2 ANQGSEA.

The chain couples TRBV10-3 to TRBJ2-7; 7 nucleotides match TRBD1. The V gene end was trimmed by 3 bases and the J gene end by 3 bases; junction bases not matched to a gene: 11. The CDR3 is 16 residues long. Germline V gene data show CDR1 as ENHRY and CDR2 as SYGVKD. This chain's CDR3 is CAISDPEGDRVYEQYF. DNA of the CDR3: TGTGCCATCAGTGACCCCGAGGGAGACAGGGTCTACGAGCAGTACTTC.

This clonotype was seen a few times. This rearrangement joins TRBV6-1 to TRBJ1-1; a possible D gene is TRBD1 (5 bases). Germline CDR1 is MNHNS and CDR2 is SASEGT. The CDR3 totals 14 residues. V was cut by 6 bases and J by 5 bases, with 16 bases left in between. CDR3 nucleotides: TGTGCCAGCAGCACGAACCGGGGGGGAACTGAAGCTTTCTTT. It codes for CASSTNRGGTEAFF.

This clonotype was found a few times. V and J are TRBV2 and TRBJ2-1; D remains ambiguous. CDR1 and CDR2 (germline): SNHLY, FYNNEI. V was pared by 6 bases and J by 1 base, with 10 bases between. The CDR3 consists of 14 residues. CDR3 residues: CASRDIRSYNEQFF. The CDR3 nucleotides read TGTGCCAGCAGAGACATAAGGTCCTACAATGAGCAGTTCTTC.

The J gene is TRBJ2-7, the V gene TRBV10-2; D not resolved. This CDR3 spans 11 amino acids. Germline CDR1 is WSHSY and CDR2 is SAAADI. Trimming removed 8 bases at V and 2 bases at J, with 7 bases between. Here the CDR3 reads CASGSPYEQYF. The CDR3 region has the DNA TGCGCCAGCGGGTCCCCCTACGAGCAGTACTTC.

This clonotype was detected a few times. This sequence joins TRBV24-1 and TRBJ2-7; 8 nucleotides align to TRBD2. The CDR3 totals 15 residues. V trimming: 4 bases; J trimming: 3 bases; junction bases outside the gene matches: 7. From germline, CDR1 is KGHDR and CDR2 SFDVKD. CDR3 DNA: TGTGCCACCAGTGACCCTACTAGCGGCAACTACGAGCAGTACTTC. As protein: CATSDPTSGNYEQYF.

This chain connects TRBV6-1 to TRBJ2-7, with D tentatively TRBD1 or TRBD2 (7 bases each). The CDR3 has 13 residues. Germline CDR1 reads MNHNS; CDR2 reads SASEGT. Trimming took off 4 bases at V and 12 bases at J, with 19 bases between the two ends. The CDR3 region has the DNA TGTGCCAGCAGTGCGAGCGGGACAGAATTCAGGTACTTC. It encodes CASSASGTEFRYF.

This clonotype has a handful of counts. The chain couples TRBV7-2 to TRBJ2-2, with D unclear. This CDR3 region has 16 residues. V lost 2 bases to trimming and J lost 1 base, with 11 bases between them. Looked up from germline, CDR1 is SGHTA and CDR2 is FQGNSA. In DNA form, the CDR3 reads TGTGCCAGCAGCTTACCCGGACGGATGAACACCGGGGAGCTGTTTTTT. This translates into CASSLPGRMNTGELFF.

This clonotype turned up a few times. The CDR3, as DNA: TGTGCCAGCAGCTTATCTCCAGGGACCCCCGGGGAGCTGTTTTTT. Translating gives CASSLSPGTPGELFF. The gene calls are TRBV7-2 and TRBJ2-2; D might be TRBD1 or TRBD2, each matching 5 bases. The V gene lost 2 bases and the J gene lost 6 bases, with 13 bases spanning the gap. The CDR3 extends over 15 amino acids. From germline, CDR1 is SGHTA and CDR2 FQGNSA.